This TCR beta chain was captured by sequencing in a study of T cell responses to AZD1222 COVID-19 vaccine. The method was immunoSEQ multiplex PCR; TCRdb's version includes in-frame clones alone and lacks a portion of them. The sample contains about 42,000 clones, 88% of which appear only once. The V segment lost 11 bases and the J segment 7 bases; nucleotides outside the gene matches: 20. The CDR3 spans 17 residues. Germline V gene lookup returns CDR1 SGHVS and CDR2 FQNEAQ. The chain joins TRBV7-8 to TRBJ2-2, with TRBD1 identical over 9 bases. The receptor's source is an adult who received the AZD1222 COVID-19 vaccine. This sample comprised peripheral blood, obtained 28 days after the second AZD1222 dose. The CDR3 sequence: CAGSISLWTGDLGELFF. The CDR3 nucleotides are TGTGCCGGATCTATTTCGTTGTGGACAGGGGATCTCGGGGAGCTGTTTTTT. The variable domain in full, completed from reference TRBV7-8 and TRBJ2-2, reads GAGVSQSPRYKVAKRGQDVALRCDPISGHVSLFWYQQALGQGPEFLTYFQNEAQLDKSGLPSDRFFAERPEGSVSTLKIQRTQQEDSAVYLCAGSISLWTGDLGELFFGEGSRLTVL.